The subject of this entry is one T cell receptor (beta chain). Its antigen is currently unknown. These data come from a study of type 1 regulatory T cells. At the level of the study: This in vitro CD4 product, T-allo10, is enriched for Tr1 cells and alloantigen-specific. Study-level findings and limits: Compared with non-Tr1 cells, Tr1 cells showed a narrower TCR repertoire.

TCRdb redid the calling of the reads with MiXCR, one entry per CDR3 protein. The data show under 75,000 distinct CDR3 sequences, under 25% seen once. Germline CDR1 is MDHEN and CDR2 is SYDVKM. The CDR3 extends over 15 amino acids. V was cut by 5 bases and J by 10 bases, with 18 bases left in between. The receptor was derived from a human donor in good health. Input material: cultured type 1 regulatory T (Tr1) cells, either the whole culture or a sorted fraction (not recorded which). V gene TRBV28 combines with J gene TRBJ1-6; maybe TRBD1 (5 bases). The chain's CDR3 is CASSPDGTVRSPLHF. CDR3 in DNA: TGTGCCAGCAGTCCGGACGGGACGGTTCGGTCACCCCTCCACTTT. Variable domain in full (rest from reference TRBV28 and TRBJ1-6): DVKVTQSSRYLVKRTGEKVFLECVQDMDHENMFWYRQDPGLGLRLIYFSYDVKMKEKGDIPEGYSVSREKKERFSLILESASTNQTSMYLCASSPDGTVRSPLHFGNGTRLTVT.